Here is one T cell receptor (beta chain) with its context. The CDR3 runs 16 residues. V shed 5 bases and J 2 bases; nucleotides not matched to a gene: 7. Germline CDR1 is MNHEY and CDR2 is SMNVEV (reference sequence). These data originate in a study of blood T cell repertoires in COVID-19. The repertoire was sequenced with immunoSEQ multiplex PCR; TCRdb's copy has only in-frame clones and lacks some. This table holds 200,000 to 300,000 clones, just under 85% found once. The V gene is TRBV27, the J gene TRBJ2-1; 9 bases agree with TRBD2. The specimen sequenced was peripheral blood. This receptor was identified in a man aged 50 to 59 with acute or convalescent COVID-19. The CDR3: CASSVRRGGPYNEQFF. Here the CDR3 DNA reads TGTGCCAGCAGTGTTAGGCGGGGGGGACCCTACAATGAGCAGTTCTTC.